A single sample is the source of the 15 T cell receptor beta chains below, sequenced in a study of blood T cells in healthy people across ages. Sample-barcoded 5' priming and a J-beta primer mix drove a second PCR of 7 to 11 cycles. TCRdb passed the 5' RACE reads through MiXCR, listing each CDR3 protein once. The sample carries 1.5 million to 2 million distinct CDR3 sequences, almost 35% recorded once. The sample taken for sequencing was blood. The receptors were sampled from a woman aged 25 to 45 in good health.

This clonotype was seen at least ten times. The rearrangement uses TRBV29-1 and TRBJ2-7; possibly TRBD1 or TRBD2 for D (5 bases each). The V gene's germline CDR1 is SQVTM and CDR2 ANQGSEA. This CDR3 contains 11 residues. V was cut by 6 bases and J by 3 bases, with 9 bases left in between. This chain's CDR3 is CSVGTHYEQYF. DNA for the CDR3: TGCAGCGTGGGGACCCACTACGAGCAGTACTTC.

The rearrangement links TRBV15 to TRBJ1-2; TRBD1 matches 9 bases. Trimming removed 4 bases from V and 1 base from J; junction bases left unmatched: 10. Germline loops: CDR1 LNHNV, CDR2 YYDKDF (reference sequence). There are 17 residues in the CDR3. The CDR3 sequence: CATSTTGGASFNYGYTF. As DNA, the CDR3 is TGTGCCACCAGCACCACAGGGGGCGCATCGTTTAACTATGGCTACACCTTC.

This clonotype was detected many times. The chain couples TRBV20-1 to TRBJ2-4; D may match TRBD1 or TRBD2 (5 bases each). The CDR3 contains 14 residues. CDR1 is DFQATT, CDR2 SNEGSKA, per germline (reference sequence). Trimming cost V 7 bases and J 0 bases, with 13 bases left between them. CDR3 protein: CSVPGPIAKNIQYF. The CDR3 bases are TGCAGTGTTCCGGGACCGATAGCCAAAAACATTCAGTACTTC.

This clonotype showed up just a few times. The chain joins TRBV5-1 to TRBJ1-2, with D possibly matching TRBD1 (5 bases). The germline V gene encodes CDR1 SGHRS and CDR2 YFSETQ. The CDR3 has 15 amino acids. With 6 bases removed from V and 10 bases from J, the gap between germline ends came to 25 bases. The CDR3 protein is CASTRTGAVGEDYTF. The CDR3 coding sequence is TGCGCCAGCACCCGTACTGGGGCGGTCGGTGAGGACTACACCTTC.

The sample holds a few counts of this clonotype. The chain links TRBV9 to TRBJ2-3, with 10 bases matching TRBD2. CDR1 is SGDLS, CDR2 YYNGEE, per germline. V lost 3 bases, J lost 0 bases, and 10 bases stayed unmatched. The CDR3 loop spans 18 amino acids. CDR3 DNA: TGTGCCAGCAGCGCCCGCTCTAGCGGGGGAGTAAGCACAGATACGCAGTATTTT. This codes for CASSARSSGGVSTDTQYF.

The chain couples TRBV2 to TRBJ2-5; TRBD2 matches at 7 bases. Per germline, CDR1 SNHLY and CDR2 FYNNEI. J gave up 11 bases and V 6 bases, and 9 bases lay outside the gene matches. CDR3 length equals 12 residues. CDR3 bases: TGTGCCAGCAGGTTGTCACGGGGGGAGCAGTACTTC. Translating gives CASRLSRGEQYF.

The rearrangement links TRBV25-1 to TRBJ2-5; D is uncertain. The end of the DNA aligns better with TRBJ2-7, so the J call may be wrong. Germline V CDR1 and CDR2: MGHDK, SYGVNS. The CDR3 runs 11 residues. CDR3 nucleotide sequence: TGTGCTACGGCGATGGCCTACGAGCAGTACTTC. Translation gives CATAMAYEQYF.

The V call is TRBV7-8, the J call TRBJ2-3; TRBD2 agrees at 7 bases. There are 17 residues in the CDR3. Germline V lookup: CDR1 SGHVS, CDR2 FQNEAQ. J lost 0 bases, V lost 2 bases, and 8 bases had no gene match. CDR3: CASSLFSERGSTDTQYF. In nucleotides, the CDR3 is TGTGCCAGCAGCTTATTTTCCGAGCGGGGAAGCACAGATACGCAGTATTTT.

This clonotype appeared a few times. The rearrangement links TRBV11-2 to TRBJ1-1, with 9 nucleotides matching TRBD1. The CDR3 covers 15 residues. V lost 4 bases, J lost 3 bases, and 6 bases stayed unmatched. The V gene's germline CDR1 is SGHAT and CDR2 FQNNGV. The CDR3 loop is CASSSRDRGDTEAFF. CDR3 bases: TGTGCCAGCAGCTCCCGCGACAGGGGGGACACTGAAGCTTTCTTT.

The chain carries TRBV30 and TRBJ2-7, with 9 bases fitting TRBD1. Germline loops: CDR1 GTSNPN, CDR2 SVGIG (reference sequence). The CDR3 is 12 residues long. V lost 8 bases and J lost 4; bases outside the gene matches: 6. The CDR3 loop reads CAAGTGNYEQYF. CDR3 bases: TGTGCCGCCGGGACAGGGAATTACGAGCAGTACTTC.

A note on this clonotype: A much larger clone sits a single nucleotide away, making a read error possible. The rearrangement links TRBV7-9 to TRBJ2-5; D uncertain. This CDR3 spans 13 amino acids. Germline V lookup: CDR1 SEHNR, CDR2 FQNEAQ (reference sequence). Trimming shortened V by 2 bases and J by 4 bases, and 8 bases separated the two germline ends. CDR3 loop: CASSLRFGETQYF. Here the CDR3 DNA reads TGTGCCAGCAGCTTAAGGTTTGGAGAGACCCAGTACTTC.

The chain couples TRBV29-1 to TRBJ2-1, with D perhaps matching TRBD1 (5 bases). Trimming removed 0 bases from V and 9 bases from J, with 15 bases in between. The CDR3 loop spans 14 amino acids. Germline V gene lookup returns CDR1 SQVTM and CDR2 ANQGSEA. In DNA, the CDR3 is TGCAGCGTTGAAGACAGGGTACTATCAACTGAGCAGTTCTTC. Protein: CSVEDRVLSTEQFF.

This clonotype was seen more than once but under ten times. Sequence at one end of the junction differs from germline and may be a read error. V gene TRBV27 combines with J gene TRBJ2-1; 16 bases agree with TRBD2. Germline lookup yields CDR1 MNHEY and CDR2 SMNVEV (reference sequence). The CDR3 sequence is 17 residues long. CDR3 region: CASSLLGLAGGGNEQFF. For the CDR3, the DNA is TGTGCCAGCAGCTTATTGGGACTAGCGGGAGGGGGGAATGAGCAGTTCTTC.

The rearrangement uses TRBV4-1 and TRBJ2-7; unclear D gene. V dropped 1 base and J dropped 7 bases, with 17 bases sitting between them. Germline CDR1 and CDR2: MGHRA and YSYEKL. CDR3 length: 15 residues. CDR3 residues: CASSQVTSILREQYF. As DNA, the CDR3 is TGCGCCAGCAGCCAAGTCACGAGCATCCTTCGGGAGCAGTACTTC.

This clonotype has a handful of counts. Germline is not matched at one junction end, which may reflect a read error. The V call is TRBV2, the J call TRBJ2-1; the D call may be TRBD1 or TRBD2 (5 bases each). From germline, CDR1 is SNHLY and CDR2 FYNNEI. The CDR3 consists of 14 residues. The CDR3 bases are TGTCCCAGCACCCAGGGACGGGCGGCCAATGAGCAGTTCTTC. Its protein product is CPSTQGRAANEQFF.